The 22 T cell receptor beta chains in this list originate from one sample, sequenced in a study of shared clonotypes between healthy human individuals. Method: immunoSEQ multiplex PCR; TCRdb's copy keeps in-frame clones and lacks some. Of about a million clones in the sample, approximately 80% were seen once. The sample consisted of memory CD4+ T cells sorted from blood. Sample subset: CD45RA-negative fraction. The receptor set was obtained from a man aged 18-30 years in good health.

The chain recombines TRBV14 with TRBJ2-1, with 9 bases that match TRBD2. CDR1 and CDR2 (germline): SGHDN, FVKESK. The CDR3 is 14 residues long. J was trimmed by 7 bases and V by 5 bases; bases with no gene match: 6. The CDR3 bases are TGTGCCAGCAGCGGCGGGAGGGCCAAGAATGAGCAGTTCTTC. This encodes CASSGGRAKNEQFF.

The J gene is TRBJ2-1, the V gene TRBV6-4; a possible D gene is TRBD1 (5 bases). The germline CDR1 and CDR2 sequences are MRHNA and SNTAGT. V was pared by 3 bases and J by 9 bases, with 12 bases between. The CDR3 has 13 residues. The CDR3 nucleotides read TGTGCCAGCAGTGAAGGAAGGGGTAGTGAGCAGTTCTTC. This translates into CASSEGRGSEQFF.

V and J are TRBV6-1 and TRBJ2-7, with D hard to call. The CDR3 runs to 13 residues. CDR1 MNHNS and CDR2 SASEGT come from the germline V gene. Between the trimmed V and J ends, which lost 4 bases and 3 bases, there was a span of 10 bases. In DNA form, the CDR3 reads TGTGCCAGCAGTGGCAGGCCCTACTACGAGCAGTACTTC. Protein sequence: CASSGRPYYEQYF.

The V call is TRBV2, the J call TRBJ2-1, with D possibly being TRBD2 (6 bases). Germline V gene lookup returns CDR1 SNHLY and CDR2 FYNNEI. Deletions cut 6 bases from V and 1 base from J, with 13 bases between. The CDR3 consists of 15 residues. CDR3: CASRRRENSYNEQFF. The CDR3 DNA sequence: TGTGCCAGCAGGAGGCGGGAAAATTCCTACAATGAGCAGTTCTTC.

The CDR3 DNA follows: TGTGCCAGCAGCTTTTTGGGGTACCAAGAGACCCAGTACTTC. Encoded protein: CASSFLGYQETQYF. The V call is TRBV7-2, the J call TRBJ2-5, with D uncertain. Germline V gene sequence: CDR1 SGHTA, CDR2 FQGNSA. The CDR3 covers 14 residues. Deletions cut 3 bases from V and 0 bases from J, with 8 bases between.

The chain carries TRBV4-3 and TRBJ2-4; 10 bases agree with TRBD1. After removal of 2 bases from V and 2 bases from J, the junction contained 12 bases not matched to a gene. CDR1 is LGHNA, CDR2 YSLEER, per germline. The CDR3 contains 19 residues. In DNA form, the CDR3 reads TGCGCCAGCAGCCAAAGCGGGGCGGGGACAGGGGACTCCAAAAACATTCAGTACTTC. Protein: CASSQSGAGTGDSKNIQYF.

This clone showed up just once. This chain joins TRBV4-2 and TRBJ1-5; TRBD1 matches 11 bases. V shed 5 bases, J shed 4 bases, and the junction held 7 bases outside the gene matches. This CDR3 spans 16 amino acids. Germline values: CDR1 LGHNA, CDR2 YNFKEQ. The CDR3 nucleotides read TGTGCCAGCAGCACCCGGACAGGGGGCGGAAATCAGCCCCAGCATTTT. Protein: CASSTRTGGGNQPQHF.

The rearrangement links TRBV28 to TRBJ2-7; D might be TRBD1 or TRBD2, each matching 5 bases. This CDR3 contains 14 residues. Germline V lookup: CDR1 MDHEN, CDR2 SYDVKM. Between the trimmed V and J ends, which lost 3 bases and 0 bases, there was a span of 9 bases. The CDR3 region is CASSLGESSYEQYF. The DNA for the CDR3 is TGTGCCAGCAGTTTGGGGGAGAGCTCCTACGAGCAGTACTTC.

The rearrangement joins TRBV18 to TRBJ2-1; tentatively, D is TRBD1 or TRBD2 (5 bases each). With 8 bases removed from V and 8 bases from J, the gap between germline ends came to 10 bases. There are 11 residues in the CDR3. Germline V gene data show CDR1 as KGHSH and CDR2 as LQKENI. CDR3 amino acids: CASTVGDEQFF. CDR3 DNA: TGTGCCAGCACAGTGGGGGATGAGCAGTTCTTC.

CDR3 amino acids: CASSLGKGGAGYTF. CDR3 bases: TGTGCCAGCAGTTTGGGGAAAGGGGGCGCTGGCTACACCTTC. The chain uses TRBV28 and TRBJ1-2; TRBD1 aligns across 7 bases. CDR1 MDHEN and CDR2 SYDVKM come from the germline V gene. The CDR3 has 14 amino acids. Germline trimming cut 3 bases from V and 7 bases from J; bases unmatched to any gene: 8.

The rearrangement joins TRBV5-1 to TRBJ2-1, with D hard to call. The CDR3 sequence is 14 residues long. The V gene lost 4 bases and the J gene lost 6 bases, with 14 bases spanning the gap. CDR1 is SGHRS and CDR2 is YFSETQ in the germline V gene. CDR3 nucleotide sequence: TGCGCCAGCAGCCCCGAGTCTCCCTCCAATGAGCAGTTCTTC. Translated: CASSPESPSNEQFF.

As DNA, the CDR3 is TGTGCCAGCAGCCCACAAAGCTACGAGCAGTACTTC. Translated, it gives CASSPQSYEQYF. This chain links TRBV7-2 with TRBJ2-7; D unresolved. Germline loops: CDR1 SGHTA, CDR2 FQGNSA. V lost 5 bases to trimming and J lost 3 bases, with 8 bases between them. This CDR3 has 12 amino acids.

The CDR3 region is CASSLEAGPQYEQYF. The DNA of the CDR3 is TGTGCCAGCAGCTTAGAGGCAGGACCACAGTACGAGCAGTACTTC. The chain combines TRBV11-2 with TRBJ2-5; D remains unclear. The DNA end is a closer match to TRBJ2-7, so the J assignment may be wrong. In germline, CDR1 is SGHAT, CDR2 FQNNGV. The CDR3 totals 15 residues.

The gene calls are TRBV5-6 and TRBJ2-7; 8 bases map to TRBD2. CDR3 length equals 14 residues. J lost 3 bases, V lost 4 bases, and 6 bases had no gene match. The germline V gene encodes CDR1 SGHDT and CDR2 YYEEEE. CDR3 protein: CASSPGLGSYEQYF. The CDR3 DNA reads as TGTGCCAGCAGCCCGGGACTAGGCAGCTACGAGCAGTACTTC.

This clone was found once. The chain recombines TRBV5-4 with TRBJ2-5; 8 bases are a match to TRBD2. V gave up 4 bases and J gave up 3 bases; unmatched junction bases: 11. Looked up from germline, CDR1 is SGHNT and CDR2 is YYREEE (reference sequence). This CDR3 has 16 amino acids. The CDR3 nucleotides read TGTGCCAGCAGCACCGGACTCGGGAGGGGGGAAGAGACCCAGTACTTC. Its protein is CASSTGLGRGEETQYF.

The chain is built from TRBV6-6 and TRBJ2-6; D assignment may be TRBD1 or TRBD2 (5 bases each). The CDR3 extends over 16 amino acids. V was clipped by 2 bases and J by 2 bases, with 10 bases between them. Looked up from germline, CDR1 is MNHNY and CDR2 is SVGAGI (reference sequence). The CDR3 DNA reads TGTGCCAGCAGTTACGGACGAGGGGCTGGGGCCAACGTCCTGACTTTC. Its translation is CASSYGRGAGANVLTF.

V is TRBV27 and J is TRBJ2-7; 9 bases are a match to TRBD1. The junction had 6 bases not matched to a gene; V was cut back by 6 bases and J by 6 bases. Per the germline V gene, CDR1 is MNHEY and CDR2 is SMNVEV (reference sequence). The CDR3 contains 13 residues. CDR3 sequence reads: CASRDRGMGEQYF. The DNA of the CDR3 is TGTGCCAGCAGGGACAGGGGTATGGGCGAGCAGTACTTC.

A single count supports this clone. This specimen includes other DNA sequences encoding the same CDR3. DNA for the CDR3: TGTGCCAGCAGTTACAGCGGGGCCAGCTACGAGCAGTACTTC. This codes for CASSYSGASYEQYF. This chain connects TRBV6-6 to TRBJ2-7; 7 nucleotides align to TRBD2. In germline, CDR1 is MNHNY, CDR2 SVGAGI (reference sequence). The CDR3 contains 14 residues. V trimming: 2 bases; J trimming: 3 bases; junction bases outside the gene matches: 4.

This clone was counted ten times or more. In DNA, the CDR3 is TGTGCCAGCAGCTCGAGTCCCCTGGGGGAGACCCAGTACTTC. Translated: CASSSSPLGETQYF. The chain has TRBV9 and TRBJ2-5; unclear D gene. This CDR3 spans 14 amino acids. From germline, CDR1 is SGDLS and CDR2 YYNGEE. Trimming shortened V by 4 bases and J by 5 bases, and 15 bases separated the two germline ends.

The chain carries TRBV18 and TRBJ2-1; 9 nucleotides align to TRBD2. V lost 3 bases and J lost 7; bases outside the gene matches: 7. This CDR3 contains 15 residues. Germline lookup yields CDR1 KGHSH and CDR2 LQKENI. CDR3 residues: CASSPQRGDTNEQFF. For the CDR3, the DNA is TGTGCCAGCTCACCCCAGCGGGGGGATACGAATGAGCAGTTCTTC. Filled out from reference TRBV18 and TRBJ2-1, the complete variable domain reads NAGVMQNPRHLVRRRGQEARLRCSPMKGHSHVYWYRQLPEEGLKFMVYLQKENIIDESGMPKERFSAEFPKEGPSILRIQQVVRGDSAAYFCASSPQRGDTNEQFFGPGTRLTVL.

This rearrangement joins TRBV9 to TRBJ1-6; TRBD1 might be the D (6 bases). Germline V gene lookup returns CDR1 SGDLS and CDR2 YYNGEE. Trimming took 5 bases from V and 5 from J, leaving 17 bases between them. This CDR3 is built from 16 residues. The CDR3 region is CASSATGLPHNSPLHF. The CDR3 nucleotides read TGTGCCAGCAGTGCGACAGGTTTACCCCATAATTCACCCCTCCACTTT.

The chain is built from TRBV10-3 and TRBJ2-5, with TRBD2 identical over 14 bases. CDR3 length equals 16 residues. With 6 bases clipped from V and 2 bases from J, the junction kept 5 bases outside the gene matches. Looked up from germline, CDR1 is ENHRY and CDR2 is SYGVKD. CDR3 loop: CAIRTSGGAGQETQYF. The CDR3 nucleotides read TGTGCCATCAGGACTAGCGGGGGGGCCGGACAAGAGACCCAGTACTTC.